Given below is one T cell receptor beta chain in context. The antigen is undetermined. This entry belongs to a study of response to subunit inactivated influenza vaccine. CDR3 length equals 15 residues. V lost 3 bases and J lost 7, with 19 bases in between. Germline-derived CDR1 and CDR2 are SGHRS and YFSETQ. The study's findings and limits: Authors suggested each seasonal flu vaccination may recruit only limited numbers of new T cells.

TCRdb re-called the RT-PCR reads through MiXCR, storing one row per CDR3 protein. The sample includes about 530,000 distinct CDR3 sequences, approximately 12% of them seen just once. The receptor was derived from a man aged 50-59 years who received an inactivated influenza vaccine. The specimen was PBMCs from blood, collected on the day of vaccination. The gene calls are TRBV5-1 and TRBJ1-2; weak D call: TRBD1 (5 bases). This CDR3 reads CASSYSDIGEGGYTF. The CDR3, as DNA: TGCGCCAGCAGCTATTCGGACATCGGAGAAGGTGGCTACACCTTC.